Sequencing of this TCR beta chain was carried out in a study of T-cell reconstitution after alpha-beta-depleted transplantation in children. Preparation of the TCRbeta library was carried out with unique molecular identifiers. TCRdb re-derived calls from the PCR reads in MiXCR, one entry per CDR3 protein. Here the sample spans a few hundred thousand distinct CDR3 sequences, about a fifth being singletons. The germline gives CDR1 KGHDR, CDR2 SFDVKD. Trimming took 4 bases from V and 5 from J; bases not matched to a gene: 15. There are 17 residues in the CDR3. The sequenced sample was PBMCs from the stem cell graft donor, obtained from the stem cell graft. This TCR was recovered from a human donor who donated a stem cell graft to a child with acute myeloid leukemia. The J gene is TRBJ2-5, the V gene TRBV24-1, with 7 bases lining up with TRBD2. The CDR3 DNA reads TGTGCCACCAGTGACCGTGCAGCGGGACCAGCGGGGGAGACCCAGTACTTC. Protein product: CATSDRAAGPAGETQYF.